This entry concerns a single TCR beta chain. Its antigen remains unknown. The source of the sample is a study of Graves' ophthalmopathy and Graves' hyperthyroidism. Study at large: Stable hyperthyroidism referred to disease that showed no ophthalmopathy within 18 months of follow-up.

Study-level points and caveats: Blood also contained most of the expanded thyroid clonotypes above 0.001 frequency.

Between the trimmed V and J ends, which lost 6 bases and 0 bases, there was a span of 5 bases. The CDR3 covers 12 residues. Looked up from germline, CDR1 is MDHEN and CDR2 is SYDVKM. Certain patients, namely those with other autoimmune diseases, uncontrolled infections, pregnancy or lactation, were excluded. The authors amplified TCR beta CDR3 regions, and they did so from RNA transcripts for repertoire sequencing. An initial RT-PCR round employing HTBI primers preceded a second-round multiplex PCR. In TCRdb, the multiplex PCR reads were re-called with MiXCR into one record per CDR3 protein. The sample has over a million distinct CDR3 sequences, about 40% seen once.

V is TRBV28 and J is TRBJ1-1; D uncertain. The receptor comes from an adult man with Graves' hyperthyroidism. The material sequenced was peripheral blood or thyroid tissue (not recorded which). The CDR3 loop is CASRPLNTEAFF. DNA of the CDR3: TGTGCCAGCAGGCCGCTGAACACTGAAGCTTTCTTT.